A single sample gave rise to the 26 T cell receptor beta chains below, sequenced in a study of memory CD4+ T cells and cytomegalovirus serostatus. Single viable CD3+CD4+CD8-CD45RO+ cells were sorted as the memory CD4+ T cells. Generated by immunoSEQ multiplex PCR, the TCRdb table keeps only in-frame clones and is missing some. The data hold 85,000 to 100,000 clones, with roughly 80% observed a single time. Specimen: memory CD4+ T cells from blood. The source of these receptors is an adult in good health and CMV-seropositive.

This clone was detected only once. The V gene is TRBV5-1, the J gene TRBJ2-7, with a weak D call TRBD1 (5 bases). The ends were cut back, 6 bases at V and 6 bases at J, with 16 bases in the middle. The CDR3 runs to 13 residues. From germline, CDR1 is SGHRS and CDR2 YFSETQ. The CDR3 DNA sequence: TGCGCCAGCAATCGTCAGGGAAAAGGCGAGCAGTACTTC. This codes for CASNRQGKGEQYF.

This chain uses TRBV11-1 with TRBJ1-2; 8 positions agree with TRBD1. J gave up 3 bases and V 5 bases, and 11 bases lay outside the gene matches. CDR1 is SGHAT and CDR2 is FQDESV in the germline V gene (reference sequence). The CDR3 runs 16 residues. The CDR3 nucleotides read TGTGCCAGCAGCCCAAGACCTGGACAGGGTGACTATGGCTACACCTTC. Translated: CASSPRPGQGDYGYTF.

V usage is TRBV5-1 and J usage is TRBJ2-5; 8 bases align to TRBD1. The germline gives CDR1 SGHRS, CDR2 YFSETQ. CDR3 length: 14 residues. V lost 5 bases and J lost 3; bases outside the gene matches: 6. This CDR3 is CASSPDRVEETQYF. The CDR3 nucleotides read TGCGCCAGCAGTCCGGACAGGGTTGAAGAGACCCAGTACTTC.

V is TRBV11-2 and J is TRBJ2-3; D is uncertain. The CDR3 consists of 13 residues. CDR1 and CDR2 (germline): SGHAT, FQNNGV. V gave up 3 bases and J gave up 5 bases, with 9 bases separating them. As DNA, the CDR3 is TGTGCCAGCAGCTTCACGGCCGTAGATACGCAGTATTTT. It codes for CASSFTAVDTQYF.

The J gene is TRBJ2-5, the V gene TRBV9; TRBD1 matches at 7 bases. V lost 0 bases to trimming and J lost 1 base; unmatched junction nucleotides: 3. The CDR3 has 15 residues. The germline gives CDR1 SGDLS, CDR2 YYNGEE. The CDR3 is CASSVVGQSQETQYF. CDR3 in DNA: TGTGCCAGCAGCGTAGTGGGACAGAGCCAAGAGACCCAGTACTTC.

A single count supports this clone. The chain recombines TRBV5-1 with TRBJ1-3; TRBD1 matches at 9 bases. Trimming cost V 2 bases and J 8 bases; bases outside gene matches: 5. This CDR3 has 14 residues. Germline-derived CDR1 and CDR2 are SGHRS and YFSETQ. CDR3 DNA sequence: TGCGCCAGCAGCTTACAGGGGGCGCGGGACACCATATATTTT. This translates into CASSLQGARDTIYF.

The chain recombines TRBV11-2 with TRBJ2-5; D not resolved. Germline V gene lookup returns CDR1 SGHAT and CDR2 FQNNGV. V lost 8 bases and J 5 bases, leaving 12 bases between the germline ends. The CDR3 has 12 residues. The CDR3 bases are TGTGCCAGCGGGCAGTTACGGGAGACCCAGTACTTC. It encodes CASGQLRETQYF.

The CDR3 nucleotides are TGTGCCAGCCGCAGGGAGTACGGCGGGGAGCTGTTTTTT. As protein: CASRREYGGELFF. The chain recombines TRBV7-2 with TRBJ2-2; D is perhaps TRBD1 or TRBD2 (5 bases each). V was clipped by 8 bases and J by 7 bases, with 14 bases between them. This CDR3 has 13 amino acids. Germline V lookup: CDR1 SGHTA, CDR2 FQGNSA.

The chain employs TRBV7-2 and TRBJ2-5; D call uncertain. The V end was cut by 1 base, the J end by 7 bases, with 7 bases between. Germline V gene sequence: CDR1 SGHTA, CDR2 FQGNSA. This CDR3 is built from 12 residues. CDR3 sequence (DNA): TGTGCCAGCAGCTTAGGCCTCGGGACCCAGTACTTC. Translated, it gives CASSLGLGTQYF.

The chain couples TRBV7-2 to TRBJ2-1; weak D call: TRBD2 (6 bases). Germline V gene sequence: CDR1 SGHTA, CDR2 FQGNSA. V was trimmed by 0 bases and J by 0 bases, leaving 6 bases between them. This CDR3 contains 15 residues. CDR3 nucleotides: TGTGCCAGCAGCTTAGCCGGGAGCTCCTACAATGAGCAGTTCTTC. Translated, it gives CASSLAGSSYNEQFF.

This chain uses TRBV9 with TRBJ2-5; no clear D gene. CDR1 is SGDLS, CDR2 YYNGEE, per germline. The germline V and J ends were trimmed by 4 bases and 1 base, with 14 bases remaining between them. CDR3 size: 15 residues. The CDR3 is CASSTSGFGQETQYF. In nucleotides, the CDR3 is TGTGCCAGCAGCACCTCTGGCTTCGGCCAAGAGACCCAGTACTTC.

This clone was counted once. This sequence joins TRBV2 and TRBJ2-7; TRBD2 is a possible D gene (6 bases). Trimming shortened V by 4 bases and J by 0 bases, and 13 bases separated the two germline ends. The CDR3 spans 15 residues. Germline values: CDR1 SNHLY, CDR2 FYNNEI. The CDR3 region is CASSAIAVLSYEQYF. CDR3 DNA sequence: TGTGCCAGCAGTGCTATAGCGGTACTCTCCTACGAGCAGTACTTC.

V usage is TRBV10-3 and J usage is TRBJ2-3, with 9 bases aligning to TRBD1. Germline-derived CDR1 and CDR2 are ENHRY and SYGVKD. Losses at the gene ends were 7 bases for V and 5 bases for J; bases not matched to a gene: 13. This CDR3 contains 16 residues. Here the CDR3 DNA reads TGTGCCATCACCGCGAACCCGACAGGGGGTGGAGATACGCAGTATTTT. Translation gives CAITANPTGGGDTQYF.

The chain carries TRBV5-1 and TRBJ2-5, with 9 nucleotides matching TRBD2. J was trimmed by 5 bases and V by 5 bases; bases with no gene match: 7. This CDR3 has 14 residues. Looked up from germline, CDR1 is SGHRS and CDR2 is YFSETQ. The CDR3 region is CASSPSGIGETQYF. CDR3 coding DNA: TGCGCCAGCAGTCCTAGCGGGATAGGGGAGACCCAGTACTTC.

This clone was seen more than once but under ten times. This chain links TRBV14 with TRBJ1-2; D perhaps matches TRBD1 (5 bases). CDR3 size: 14 residues. Trimming took off 3 bases at V and 8 bases at J, with 16 bases between the two ends. The germline V gene encodes CDR1 SGHDN and CDR2 FVKESK. CDR3 nucleotides: TGTGCCAGCAGCCACCCGGGACGTCGAGGGGGCTACACCTTC. Residues: CASSHPGRRGGYTF.

Comment on this clone: The same CDR3 arises from other DNA sequences in this sample as well. The chain combines TRBV7-3 with TRBJ2-3; 10 bases align to TRBD2. The CDR3 sequence is 15 residues long. The ends lost 6 bases at V and 0 bases at J; junction bases unmatched: 3. Germline V gene data show CDR1 as SGHTA and CDR2 as FQGTGA. The CDR3 sequence: CASSPSGSSTDTQYF. DNA of the CDR3: TGTGCCAGCAGTCCTAGCGGGAGTAGCACAGATACGCAGTATTTT.

The chain has TRBV5-5 and TRBJ1-2; D ambiguous. CDR1 and CDR2 from the germline V gene are SGHKS and YYEKEE (reference sequence). Trimming left V 7 bases short and J 4 bases short, with 11 bases between. The CDR3 has 12 amino acids. The CDR3 loop reads CASGGWGYGYTF. The CDR3 nucleotides are TGTGCCAGCGGAGGTTGGGGCTATGGCTACACCTTC.

The rearrangement links TRBV18 to TRBJ2-7, with 11 bases that match TRBD1. Germline V CDR1 and CDR2: KGHSH, LQKENI. V dropped 3 bases and J dropped 5; count of bases not matched to a gene: 6. The CDR3 extends over 15 amino acids. The CDR3 here is CASSPGQGVTHEQYF. CDR3 DNA sequence: TGTGCCAGCTCACCGGGACAGGGGGTGACGCACGAGCAGTACTTC.

This rearrangement joins TRBV28 to TRBJ1-5; D ambiguous. The CDR3 spans 14 residues. The germline CDR1 and CDR2 sequences are MDHEN and SYDVKM. V was cut by 5 bases and J by 6 bases, with 14 bases left in between. The CDR3 is CASSLARRGQPQHF. The CDR3 DNA follows: TGTGCCAGCAGTCTGGCCCGGCGCGGTCAGCCCCAGCATTTT.

The chain has TRBV28 and TRBJ2-1, with no clear D. The CDR3 consists of 12 residues. Trimming pared 3 bases from V and 5 bases from J, leaving 5 bases between. Germline V gives CDR1 MDHEN, CDR2 SYDVKM. CDR3 bases: TGTGCCAGCAGTTTGAGGAACAATGAGCAGTTCTTC. This gives the protein CASSLRNNEQFF.

The chain has TRBV28 and TRBJ1-4, with TRBD1 as a possible D gene (5 bases). Germline V gene sequence: CDR1 MDHEN, CDR2 SYDVKM. Trimming cost V 6 bases and J 8 bases, with 16 bases left between them. The CDR3 contains 14 residues. The CDR3 sequence is CASSSGGGEEKLFF. The DNA for the CDR3 is TGTGCCAGCAGCTCCGGGGGGGGTGAGGAAAAACTGTTTTTT.

The sample holds a few counts of this clone. The V call is TRBV18, the J call TRBJ2-3; 11 positions agree with TRBD1. Germline V gene sequence: CDR1 KGHSH, CDR2 LQKENI. CDR3 length equals 17 residues. V gave up 3 bases and J gave up 0 bases; unmatched junction bases: 5. CDR3 bases: TGTGCCAGCTCACCTACCCGGGACAGGGGGAGCACAGATACGCAGTATTTT. Protein product: CASSPTRDRGSTDTQYF.

The V gene is TRBV27, the J gene TRBJ2-1, with D possibly matching TRBD1 (6 bases). There are 14 residues in the CDR3. V lost 10 bases, J lost 4 bases, and 17 bases lay in between. Germline CDR1 and CDR2: MNHEY and SMNVEV (reference sequence). The CDR3 nucleotides read TGTGCCACTCGAGGGGGTCCGCAATACAATGAGCAGTTCTTC. Residues: CATRGGPQYNEQFF.

This sequence joins TRBV29-1 and TRBJ2-1; either TRBD1 or TRBD2 may fit D (5 bases each). The CDR3 runs 11 residues. V lost 7 bases to trimming and J lost 8 bases, with 12 bases between them. Per the germline V gene, CDR1 is SQVTM and CDR2 is ANQGSEA. The CDR3 region is CSGWVGDEQFF. In nucleotides, the CDR3 is TGCAGCGGCTGGGTGGGGGATGAGCAGTTCTTC.

The table lists this clone with a few counts. This specimen includes other DNA sequences encoding the same CDR3. V and J are TRBV7-9 and TRBJ1-1; no clear D gene. Germline V gene data show CDR1 as SEHNR and CDR2 as FQNEAQ (reference sequence). This CDR3 has 11 residues. V lost 5 bases and J lost 3, with 4 bases in between. Here the CDR3 reads CASSLDTEAFF. The CDR3 DNA follows: TGTGCCAGCAGCCTGGACACTGAAGCTTTCTTT.

The chain employs TRBV5-1 and TRBJ2-7; 8 positions agree with TRBD1. The germline gives CDR1 SGHRS, CDR2 YFSETQ. CDR3 size: 16 residues. Losses at the gene ends were 4 bases for V and 1 base for J; bases not matched to a gene: 10. This chain's CDR3 is CASSNPDRAGSYEQYF. CDR3 nucleotide sequence: TGCGCCAGCAGCAACCCGGACAGGGCGGGATCCTACGAGCAGTACTTC.